This is a list of T cell receptor beta chains from one sample in a study of early T cells in non-severe SARS-CoV-2 infection. TCRdb called the 5' RACE reads again in MiXCR, with one record for every CDR3 protein. The repertoire holds more than 25,000 distinct CDR3 sequences, with around 6% as singletons. Sequencing used whole blood. Source of these receptors: an adult who was a healthcare worker with PCR-confirmed SARS-CoV-2 infection or an uninfected control (not recorded which). CDR3s include the opening cysteine and the closing phenylalanine or tryptophan. Each record gives: clone size, V gene, J gene, D gene, CDR3 DNA, CDR3 protein. A D gene is named only where the DNA matches it firmly. For some rows the clone size is stated as once, few or many, or as a class when expanded; others skip it.

.	TRBV6-5	TRBJ2-7	TRBD2	TGTGCCAGCCAACTTAGCGGGGCTAGCGGGGACGAGCAGTACTTC	CASQLSGASGDEQYF
many	TRBV12-2	TRBJ1-1	.	TGTGCAAGTCGAGACCGGTCAGGGGTTTTGCTTACGGCTGAAGCTTTCTTT	CASRDRSGVLLTAEAFF
many	TRBV30	TRBJ2-3	.	TGTGCCTGGAGTAGTTTTGAAGCTAGCACAGATACGCAGTATTTT	CAWSSFEASTDTQYF
.	TRBV4-2	TRBJ2-2	TRBD2	TGTGCCAGCAGCCAAACTAGCGGGGGGGCCGGGGAGCTGTTTTTT	CASSQTSGGAGELFF
many	TRBV7-9	TRBJ1-1	TRBD1	TGTGCCAGCAACAGGGGGGACACTGAAGCTTTCTTT	CASNRGDTEAFF
many	TRBV20-1	TRBJ2-3	TRBD2	TGCAGTGGATGGGGGGGTCACTTGGGCACAGATACGCAGTATTTT	CSGWGGHLGTDTQYF
many	TRBV10-3	TRBJ2-1	TRBD2	TGTGCCATCAGGGAGGGACTAGCAGCCTACAATGAGCAGTTCTTC	CAIREGLAAYNEQFF
many	TRBV29-1	TRBJ1-2	TRBD1	TGCAGCGCCGAAGGCAGGGGGGTAGGAGGCTACACCTTC	CSAEGRGVGGYTF
many	TRBV18	TRBJ2-5	.	TGTGCCAGCTCACAGAATCAAGTGACCAGTGGACAGCAAGAGACCCAGTACTTC	CASSQNQVTSGQQETQYF
many	TRBV4-1	TRBJ2-3	.	TGCGCCAGCAGCCAAGTTCAGGGGTCAACAGATACGCAGTATTTT	CASSQVQGSTDTQYF
many	TRBV20-1	TRBJ1-4	.	TGCAGTGCTACGATGGAAAACGAAAAACTGTTTTTT	CSATMENEKLFF
many	TRBV6-1	TRBJ1-2	.	TGTGCCAGCAGTGTTGAGGGGAACTATGGCTACACCTTC	CASSVEGNYGYTF
many	TRBV5-6	TRBJ2-2	TRBD2	TGTGCCAGCAGCTTGGTACTAGCGGGGATGGGCACCGGGGAGCTGTTTTTT	CASSLVLAGMGTGELFF
many	TRBV10-3	TRBJ2-1	.	TGTGCCATCAGTGAGCCTACCGGGACCCCGAACAATGAGCAGTTCTTC	CAISEPTGTPNNEQFF